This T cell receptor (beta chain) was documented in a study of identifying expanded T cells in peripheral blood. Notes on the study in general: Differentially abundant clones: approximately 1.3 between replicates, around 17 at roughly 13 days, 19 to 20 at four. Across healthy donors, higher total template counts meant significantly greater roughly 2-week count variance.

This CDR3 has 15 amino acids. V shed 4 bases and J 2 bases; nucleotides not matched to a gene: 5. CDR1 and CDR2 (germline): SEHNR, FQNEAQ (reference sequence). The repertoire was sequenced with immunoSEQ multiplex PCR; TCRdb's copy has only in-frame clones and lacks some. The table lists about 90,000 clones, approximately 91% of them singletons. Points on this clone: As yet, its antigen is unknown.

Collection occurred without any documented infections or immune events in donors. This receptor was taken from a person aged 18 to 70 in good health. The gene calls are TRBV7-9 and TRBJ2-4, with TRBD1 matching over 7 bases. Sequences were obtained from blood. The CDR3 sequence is CASSYTTGTKNIQYF. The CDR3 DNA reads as TGTGCCAGCAGCTATACGACAGGGACCAAAAACATTCAGTACTTC. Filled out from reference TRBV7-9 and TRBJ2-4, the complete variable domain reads DTGVSQNPRHKITKRGQNVTFRCDPISEHNRLYWYRQTLGQGPEFLTYFQNEAQLEKSRLLSDRFSAERPKGSFSTLEIQRTEQGDSAMYLCASSYTTGTKNIQYFGAGTRLSVL.